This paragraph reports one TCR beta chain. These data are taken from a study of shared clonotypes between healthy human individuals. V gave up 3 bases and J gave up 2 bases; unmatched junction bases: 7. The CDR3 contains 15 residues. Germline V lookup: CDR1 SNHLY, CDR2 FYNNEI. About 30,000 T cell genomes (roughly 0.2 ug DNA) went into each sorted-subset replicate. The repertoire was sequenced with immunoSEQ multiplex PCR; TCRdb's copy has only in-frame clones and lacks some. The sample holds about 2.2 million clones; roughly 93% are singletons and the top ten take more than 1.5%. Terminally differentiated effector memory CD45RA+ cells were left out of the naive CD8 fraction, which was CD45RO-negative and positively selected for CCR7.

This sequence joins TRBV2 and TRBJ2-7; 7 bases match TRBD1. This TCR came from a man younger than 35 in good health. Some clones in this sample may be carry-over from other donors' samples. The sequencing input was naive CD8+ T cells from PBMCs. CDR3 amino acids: CASSDRDRDPYEQYF. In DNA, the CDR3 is TGTGCCAGCAGTGATCGCGACAGGGACCCCTACGAGCAGTACTTC.